This T cell receptor (beta chain) derives from a study of T-cell memory formation after mild COVID-19. General study results and limits: Researchers report contracting CD4+ clones mostly in CM and EM, with CD8+ clones in EMRA. Whereas later expanders leaned CD4+, clones contracting day 15 to 85 showed a balanced CD4/CD8 makeup.

J lost 4 bases, V lost 6 bases, and 8 bases had no gene match. CDR3 size: 15 residues. CDR1 MNHNY and CDR2 SVGAGI come from the germline V gene (reference sequence). Worth noting for this clonotype: Antigen: not known.

TCRdb called the 5' RACE reads again in MiXCR, with one record for every CDR3 protein. The repertoire consists of roughly 250,000 distinct CDR3 sequences, with roughly 17% occurring once and the leading ten covering 20% to 25%. The chain links TRBV6-6 to TRBJ1-3; TRBD1 matches at 8 bases. The source material was PBMCs or a T cell subset sorted from them (not recorded which). The receptor was isolated from a man younger than 35 who had mild COVID-19 (a few samples of this study predate the infection). Cell type and time point are not known. The CDR3 spells CASRLQGAQGNTIYF. The CDR3 region has the DNA TGTGCCAGCAGACTGCAGGGGGCGCAGGGAAACACCATATATTTT.